One sample yielded the 28 T cell receptor beta chains listed below, sequenced in a study of T cell responses to AZD1222 COVID-19 vaccine. Here immunoSEQ multiplex PCR was the method, and the copy in TCRdb shows in-frame clones only, minus some. The sample contains approximately 120,000 clones, approximately 85% of which appear only once. The material was peripheral blood, obtained on day 0 of MenACWY control vaccination. The receptors shown here come from an adult in good health.

The V and J genes are TRBV6-6 and TRBJ1-2; D is perhaps TRBD1 (6 bases). Trimming pared 5 bases from V and 5 bases from J, leaving 12 bases between. Germline CDR1 is MNHNY and CDR2 is SVGAGI (reference sequence). This CDR3 spans 13 amino acids. The CDR3 loop reads CASSRTAGYGYTF. The DNA of the CDR3 is TGTGCCAGCAGTCGGACAGCTGGATATGGCTACACCTTC.

The V gene is TRBV7-2, the J gene TRBJ1-1; D is unclear. V was shortened by 7 bases and J by 10 bases, with 19 bases between the two germline ends. The CDR3 is 13 residues long. CDR1 and CDR2 from the germline V gene are SGHTA and FQGNSA. This CDR3 reads CASTPGVAVRAFF. CDR3 sequence (DNA): TGTGCCAGCACCCCGGGCGTGGCAGTCCGAGCTTTCTTT.

This chain connects TRBV15 to TRBJ2-7; 7 bases fit TRBD1. This CDR3 is 15 amino acids long. Per germline, CDR1 LNHNV and CDR2 YYDKDF (reference sequence). J gave up 2 bases and V 0 bases, and 4 bases lay outside the gene matches. The CDR3 is CATSRERGPAYEQYF. CDR3 nucleotides: TGTGCCACCAGCAGAGAAAGGGGGCCCGCCTACGAGCAGTACTTC.

J is TRBJ1-4 and V is TRBV28; no clear D gene. CDR1 and CDR2 (germline): MDHEN, SYDVKM. The length of the CDR3 is 14 residues. V lost 7 bases and J lost 7, with 16 bases in between. The CDR3 here is CASTWESHAEKLFF. The CDR3, as DNA: TGTGCCAGCACCTGGGAGAGTCACGCTGAAAAACTGTTTTTT.

The chain links TRBV7-2 to TRBJ1-6; possibly TRBD1 for D (6 bases). The CDR3 runs 15 residues. Per germline, CDR1 SGHTA and CDR2 FQGNSA. The ends were cut back, 1 base at V and 5 bases at J, with 9 bases in the middle. The CDR3 coding sequence is TGTGCCAGCAGCTTAGTTGCAGGGGATAATTCACCCCTCCACTTT. Amino acids: CASSLVAGDNSPLHF.

The rearrangement links TRBV19 to TRBJ2-7; 10 bases fit TRBD1. V lost 1 base to trimming and J lost 2 bases; unmatched junction nucleotides: 5. Germline V CDR1 and CDR2: LNHDA, SQIVND (reference sequence). The CDR3 is 16 amino acids. This CDR3 is CASSIGFGTGAYEQYF. The CDR3 bases are TGTGCCAGTAGTATAGGGTTTGGGACAGGGGCCTACGAGCAGTACTTC.

The rearrangement uses TRBV29-1 and TRBJ1-1, with D unresolved. Trimming shortened V by 6 bases and J by 6 bases, and 17 bases separated the two germline ends. CDR1 and CDR2 (germline): SQVTM, ANQGSEA. The CDR3 is 13 amino acids. CDR3 protein: CSVANGGSAEAFF. Written as DNA, the CDR3 is TGCAGCGTGGCGAACGGAGGAAGCGCTGAAGCTTTCTTT. Based on the CDR3 plus reference TRBV29-1 and TRBJ1-1, the full variable domain is SAVISQKPSRDICQRGTSLTIQCQVDSQVTMMFWYRQQPGQSLTLIATANQGSEATYESGFVIDKFPISRPNLTFSTLTVSNMSPEDSSIYLCSVANGGSAEAFFGQGTRLTVV.

V gene TRBV7-2 combines with J gene TRBJ1-4; 7 nucleotides agree with TRBD1. The trim removed 1 base at V and 7 bases at J, leaving 6 bases unmatched. The V gene's germline CDR1 is SGHTA and CDR2 FQGNSA. The CDR3 contains 15 residues. The CDR3 reads CASSLDQGGAEKLFF. As DNA, the CDR3 is TGTGCCAGCAGCTTAGATCAGGGGGGGGCTGAAAAACTGTTTTTT.

V usage is TRBV30 and J usage is TRBJ1-6, with 9 positions matching TRBD1. CDR3 length equals 13 residues. V gave up 6 bases and J gave up 9 bases; unmatched junction bases: 6. In germline, CDR1 is GTSNPN, CDR2 SVGIG (reference sequence). DNA of the CDR3: TGTGCCTGCACCCTGACAGGGGGTTCACCCCTCCACTTT. It is translated as CACTLTGGSPLHF.

The chain links TRBV12-5 to TRBJ1-1, with no clear D. Germline V lookup: CDR1 LGHNT, CDR2 FRNRAP. The CDR3 has 13 amino acids. Trimming shortened V by 6 bases and J by 4 bases, and 12 bases separated the two germline ends. The CDR3 bases are TGTGCTAGTGGACAAGAATTCGGCACTGAAGCTTTCTTT. This sequence encodes CASGQEFGTEAFF.

This chain joins TRBV15 and TRBJ2-7; D may be TRBD1 (6 bases). The V end was cut by 0 bases, the J end by 2 bases, with 20 bases between. Germline V gene sequence: CDR1 LNHNV, CDR2 YYDKDF (reference sequence). This CDR3 has 18 residues. The CDR3 coding sequence is TGTGCCACCAGCAGAGATTTACTTACAGGGTCGGTTGCCTACGAGCAGTACTTC. Translating it yields CATSRDLLTGSVAYEQYF. Using reference TRBV15 and TRBJ2-7 for the parts outside the CDR3, the full variable domain is DAMVIQNPRYQVTQFGKPVTLSCSQTLNHNVMYWYQQKSSQAPKLLFHYYDKDFNNEADTPDNFQSRRPNTSFCFLDIRSPGLGDTAMYLCATSRDLLTGSVAYEQYFGPGTRLTVT.

This clone has only one observation. This chain connects TRBV5-1 to TRBJ2-7; 7 bases agree with TRBD2. Germline assignment: CDR1 SGHRS and CDR2 YFSETQ. With V trimmed by 4 bases and J by 5 bases, 9 bases remained unmatched. The CDR3 runs to 14 residues. CDR3 nucleotides: TGCGCCAGCAGCCCCGGGGGAGGGGAGGACGAGCAGTACTTC. This sequence encodes CASSPGGGEDEQYF.

The chain couples TRBV28 to TRBJ2-3, with D possibly being TRBD2 (5 bases). The V gene's germline CDR1 is MDHEN and CDR2 SYDVKM. The CDR3 is 14 residues long. With 5 bases removed from V and 0 bases from J, the gap between germline ends came to 9 bases. The CDR3 loop reads CASSKRGSTDTQYF. CDR3 nucleotide sequence: TGTGCCAGCAGTAAGCGCGGGAGCACAGATACGCAGTATTTT.

The chain joins TRBV27 to TRBJ1-6, with D possibly matching TRBD1 (5 bases). Per the germline V gene, CDR1 is MNHEY and CDR2 is SMNVEV (reference sequence). The CDR3 has 14 amino acids. The germline V and J ends were trimmed by 6 bases and 0 bases, with 6 bases remaining between them. CDR3 in amino acids: CASRGVSYNSPLHF. The CDR3 region has the DNA TGTGCCAGCAGAGGGGTCTCCTATAATTCACCCCTCCACTTT.

This chain joins TRBV24-1 and TRBJ1-2; TRBD1 might be the D (5 bases). The germline V and J ends were trimmed by 4 bases and 4 bases, with 15 bases remaining between them. This CDR3 spans 15 amino acids. Germline V gives CDR1 KGHDR, CDR2 SFDVKD. CDR3 amino acids: CATSEEPGGLYGYTF. The CDR3 DNA reads TGTGCCACCAGTGAGGAACCCGGGGGACTCTATGGCTACACCTTC.

The V gene is TRBV10-3, the J gene TRBJ2-7; 8 nucleotides match TRBD1. J was trimmed by 2 bases and V by 10 bases; bases with no gene match: 13. Germline V gives CDR1 ENHRY, CDR2 SYGVKD. This CDR3 has 15 amino acids. The DNA for the CDR3 is TGTGCCACCTTACGACAGGGGATCCAGACCTACGAGCAGTACTTC. It encodes CATLRQGIQTYEQYF.

This chain uses TRBV28 with TRBJ1-5; the D gene is possibly TRBD1 (5 bases). Germline V lookup: CDR1 MDHEN, CDR2 SYDVKM. The V end lost 4 bases, the J end lost 7 bases, and 8 bases lay between the germline ends. The CDR3 runs 12 residues. CDR3: CASSSGGQPQHF. In DNA, the CDR3 is TGTGCCAGCAGTTCGGGGGGACAGCCCCAGCATTTT. The complete variable domain, with remaining parts taken from reference TRBV28 and TRBJ1-5, reads DVKVTQSSRYLVKRTGEKVFLECVQDMDHENMFWYRQDPGLGLRLIYFSYDVKMKEKGDIPEGYSVSREKKERFSLILESASTNQTSMYLCASSSGGQPQHFGDGTRLSIL.

By frequency in the sample, this clone is large. The rearrangement joins TRBV30 to TRBJ1-2; TRBD1 aligns across 9 bases. The CDR3 loop spans 14 amino acids. Germline trimming cut 2 bases from V and 8 bases from J; bases unmatched to any gene: 9. Germline V gene lookup returns CDR1 GTSNPN and CDR2 SVGIG (reference sequence). The CDR3 loop reads CAWSPTQGAVGYTF. The CDR3 DNA reads as TGTGCCTGGAGTCCGACACAGGGGGCGGTCGGCTACACCTTC.

This clone was observed a few times. The chain couples TRBV27 to TRBJ1-1, with 9 bases lining up with TRBD1. The CDR3 has 17 amino acids. Germline V lookup: CDR1 MNHEY, CDR2 SMNVEV (reference sequence). V trimming: 8 bases; J trimming: 1 base; junction bases outside the gene matches: 14. DNA for the CDR3: TGTGCCAGCGCCAGTGGACAGGGGAGGACGTGGAACACTGAAGCTTTCTTT. Its translation: CASASGQGRTWNTEAFF.

This chain connects TRBV7-2 to TRBJ2-1; D unresolved. Germline V lookup: CDR1 SGHTA, CDR2 FQGNSA. This CDR3 comprises 15 residues. The V end was cut by 0 bases, the J end by 4 bases, with 10 bases between. The CDR3 DNA follows: TGTGCCAGCAGCTTAGCGATGGCAGCATACAATGAGCAGTTCTTC. Translation: CASSLAMAAYNEQFF. Based on the CDR3 plus reference TRBV7-2 and TRBJ2-1, the full variable domain is GAGVSQSPSNKVTEKGKDVELRCDPISGHTALYWYRQSLGQGLEFLIYFQGNSAPDKSGLPSDRFSAERTGGSVSTLTIQRTQQEDSAVYLCASSLAMAAYNEQFFGPGTRLTVL.

This chain connects TRBV28 to TRBJ2-1; 7 bases match TRBD2. The V segment lost 6 bases and the J segment 4 bases; nucleotides outside the gene matches: 12. CDR1 is MDHEN, CDR2 SYDVKM, per germline. The CDR3 contains 16 residues. The CDR3 loop is CASRSLGAGDYNEQFF. CDR3 in DNA: TGTGCCAGCAGATCCCTTGGGGCGGGAGATTACAATGAGCAGTTCTTC.

This clone was counted a single time. This sequence joins TRBV19 and TRBJ1-4; 8 bases fit TRBD1. Looked up from germline, CDR1 is LNHDA and CDR2 is SQIVND (reference sequence). The CDR3 extends over 14 amino acids. After removal of 5 bases from V and 8 bases from J, the junction contained 7 bases not matched to a gene. The CDR3 DNA reads TGTGCCAGTAGTGCGGACAGGGTGGAGGAAAAACTGTTTTTT. This sequence encodes CASSADRVEEKLFF. Combining the CDR3 with reference TRBV19 and TRBJ1-4 gives the whole variable domain DGGITQSPKYLFRKEGQNVTLSCEQNLNHDAMYWYRQDPGQGLRLIYYSQIVNDFQKGDIAEGYSVSREKKESFPLTVTSAQKNPTAFYLCASSADRVEEKLFFGSGTQLSVL.

The chain recombines TRBV5-5 with TRBJ2-3; weak D call: TRBD2 (7 bases). CDR3 length equals 16 residues. The germline CDR1 and CDR2 sequences are SGHKS and YYEKEE (reference sequence). Trimming shortened V by 0 bases and J by 0 bases, and 11 bases separated the two germline ends. CDR3 nucleotide sequence: TGTGCCAGCAGCTTGGCGGGGGGCCCTAGCACAGATACGCAGTATTTT. It encodes CASSLAGGPSTDTQYF.

This clone was seen once. The rearrangement uses TRBV2 and TRBJ2-7; TRBD2 matches 8 bases. CDR1 and CDR2 from the germline V gene are SNHLY and FYNNEI. After removal of 10 bases from V and 5 bases from J, the junction contained 19 bases not matched to a gene. This CDR3 has 16 residues. The CDR3 coding sequence is TGTGCCACCTCCGGGACTAGTTCCAGAAAAGGAGACGAGCAGTACTTC. Its protein product is CATSGTSSRKGDEQYF. Complete variable domain (other parts from reference TRBV2 and TRBJ2-7): EPEVTQTPSHQVTQMGQEVILRCVPISNHLYFYWYRQILGQKVEFLVSFYNNEISEKSEIFDDQFSVERPDGSNFTLKIRSTKLEDSAMYFCATSGTSSRKGDEQYFGPGTRLTVT.

The genes are TRBV13 and TRBJ2-7; D may correspond to TRBD1 or TRBD2 (5 bases each). The CDR3 is 15 residues long. V gave up 2 bases and J gave up 0 bases, with 11 bases separating them. Germline V gives CDR1 PRHDT, CDR2 FYEKMQ (reference sequence). The CDR3 here is CASSLHRDGSYEQYF. In nucleotides, the CDR3 is TGTGCCAGCAGCTTACACCGGGACGGCTCCTACGAGCAGTACTTC.

The J gene is TRBJ1-4, the V gene TRBV4-3; 7 nucleotides line up with TRBD1. Germline CDR1 LGHNA, CDR2 YSLEER. V trimming: 0 bases; J trimming: 6 bases; junction bases outside the gene matches: 7. The length of the CDR3 is 16 residues. The CDR3 spells CASSQEGRRGYEKLFF. Here the CDR3 DNA reads TGCGCCAGCAGCCAAGAAGGGCGCAGGGGGTATGAAAAACTGTTTTTT.

The rearrangement links TRBV9 to TRBJ1-1; 7 bases map to TRBD1. Germline V gene lookup returns CDR1 SGDLS and CDR2 YYNGEE. CDR3 length equals 16 residues. Trimming cost V 3 bases and J 0 bases; bases outside gene matches: 8. The CDR3 sequence is CASSDTEGAVNTEAFF. The CDR3, as DNA: TGTGCCAGCAGCGATACTGAGGGGGCCGTGAACACTGAAGCTTTCTTT.

The rearrangement links TRBV4-2 to TRBJ2-4, with D perhaps matching TRBD2 (6 bases). Germline V lookup: CDR1 LGHNA, CDR2 YNFKEQ. Trimming pared 0 bases from V and 7 bases from J, leaving 19 bases between. The CDR3 length is 17 residues. CDR3 sequence: CASSQDTGGRRNNIQYF. DNA for the CDR3: TGTGCCAGCAGCCAAGATACTGGAGGGAGACGGAATAACATTCAGTACTTC.